One and the same sample provided the 22 T cell receptor beta chains below, sequenced in a study of technical replicates of blood from several donors. TCRdb keeps only in-frame clones here, not all; method: immunoSEQ multiplex PCR. Found here are around 100,000 clones, approximately 95% of them singletons; the top ten hold 0.25% to 0.35%. The material sequenced was T cells isolated from PBMCs. These TCRs come from a human donor in good health.

J is TRBJ2-1 and V is TRBV5-5, with D unclear. Germline CDR1 and CDR2: SGHKS and YYEKEE (reference sequence). Trimming removed 1 base at V and 7 bases at J, with 3 bases between. This CDR3 has 11 residues. Written as DNA, the CDR3 is TGTGCCAGCAGCTTGCGTAATGAGCAGTTCTTC. This translates into CASSLRNEQFF.

The V and J genes are TRBV7-2 and TRBJ2-2; 7 bases are a match to TRBD1. The CDR3 loop spans 15 amino acids. The germline gives CDR1 SGHTA, CDR2 FQGNSA. V was clipped by 5 bases and J by 4 bases; unmatched bases: 7. CDR3 DNA sequence: TGTGCCAGCAGCCCCCCAACAGGGGTCACCGGGGAGCTGTTTTTT. It yields the protein CASSPPTGVTGELFF.

The gene calls are TRBV5-1 and TRBJ1-1; 7 bases agree with TRBD1. V trimming: 4 bases; J trimming: 1 base; junction bases outside the gene matches: 4. The CDR3 contains 14 residues. Germline CDR1 SGHRS, CDR2 YFSETQ. The CDR3 coding sequence is TGCGCCAGCAGCAAGGGACAGAGGAACACTGAAGCTTTCTTT. Residues: CASSKGQRNTEAFF.

The chain has TRBV7-2 and TRBJ1-2; D unclear. V lost 1 base, J lost 7 bases, and 16 bases lay in between. Germline V gene data show CDR1 as SGHTA and CDR2 as FQGNSA. This CDR3 spans 15 amino acids. The CDR3 DNA is TGTGCCAGCAGCTTAGAGGCCAGGCCCGAGGGTGGCTACACCTTC. Translated, it gives CASSLEARPEGGYTF.

The rearrangement links TRBV5-4 to TRBJ1-1, with TRBD1 identical over 11 bases. This CDR3 contains 17 residues. Per germline, CDR1 SGHNT and CDR2 YYREEE (reference sequence). J gave up 4 bases and V 4 bases, and 12 bases lay outside the gene matches. CDR3 in DNA: TGTGCCAGCAGCCAAACCGGACAGGGGGCGAGGGGCACTGAAGCTTTCTTT. Amino acids: CASSQTGQGARGTEAFF.

The chain uses TRBV6-5 and TRBJ2-7; 7 bases map to TRBD1. The germline CDR1 and CDR2 sequences are MNHEY and SVGAGI. The CDR3 extends over 13 amino acids. The V segment lost 6 bases and the J segment 6 bases; nucleotides outside the gene matches: 8. CDR3 in amino acids: CASSKGQIAEQYF. CDR3 nucleotide sequence: TGTGCCAGCAGCAAGGGACAGATCGCCGAGCAGTACTTC.

This chain connects TRBV29-1 to TRBJ2-1; 8 positions agree with TRBD1. The germline V gene has CDR1 SQVTM and CDR2 ANQGSEA. The length of the CDR3 is 12 residues. V lost 4 bases, J lost 9 bases, and 5 bases stayed unmatched. The DNA for the CDR3 is TGCAGCGTTGTACAGGGGGTTGGTGAGCAGTTCTTC. Residues: CSVVQGVGEQFF.

This clone was recorded only once. The rearrangement links TRBV9 to TRBJ2-7; tentatively, D is TRBD2 (5 bases). V lost 2 bases and J 3 bases, leaving 9 bases between the germline ends. Germline V gives CDR1 SGDLS, CDR2 YYNGEE. CDR3 length: 13 amino acids. The CDR3 spells CASSVAGVYEQYF. Written as DNA, the CDR3 is TGTGCCAGCAGCGTCGCCGGGGTCTACGAGCAGTACTTC.

The chain couples TRBV6-1 to TRBJ1-2; weak D call: TRBD1 (5 bases). The CDR3 sequence is 15 residues long. Trimming pared 0 bases from V and 2 bases from J, leaving 10 bases between. Germline lookup yields CDR1 MNHNS and CDR2 SASEGT. The CDR3 loop is CASSEAWGANYGYTF. The CDR3, as DNA: TGTGCCAGCAGTGAAGCATGGGGCGCAAACTATGGCTACACCTTC.

This clone appeared once. V gene TRBV5-6 combines with J gene TRBJ2-7; 9 bases are a match to TRBD1. The germline gives CDR1 SGHDT, CDR2 YYEEEE. V shed 3 bases and J 4 bases; nucleotides not matched to a gene: 2. This CDR3 has 13 amino acids. CDR3 sequence reads: CASSSGTGYEQYF. The DNA for the CDR3 is TGTGCCAGCAGCTCCGGGACAGGGTACGAGCAGTACTTC.

The chain employs TRBV13 and TRBJ1-1; 7 bases align to TRBD1. The germline V gene encodes CDR1 PRHDT and CDR2 FYEKMQ (reference sequence). This CDR3 contains 14 residues. The J segment lost 4 bases and the V segment lost 4 bases, leaving 6 bases of the junction unmatched. The CDR3 region is CASSYWTGPTEAFF. In DNA form, the CDR3 reads TGTGCCAGCAGCTACTGGACAGGACCCACTGAAGCTTTCTTT.

The V call is TRBV28, the J call TRBJ2-7; D remains unclear. Trimming stripped 6 bases from V and 0 bases from J, with 15 bases between. The CDR3 sequence is 15 residues long. Germline V gives CDR1 MDHEN, CDR2 SYDVKM. The CDR3 spells CASSLTRKSSYEQYF. In nucleotides, the CDR3 is TGTGCCAGCAGCCTTACACGAAAAAGCTCCTACGAGCAGTACTTC.

The chain is built from TRBV7-6 and TRBJ2-2; D possibly corresponds to TRBD2 (6 bases). This CDR3 contains 16 residues. Trimming took off 5 bases at V and 8 bases at J, with 21 bases between the two ends. CDR1 is SGHVS and CDR2 is FNYEAQ in the germline V gene. CDR3 sequence: CASSPGGTGGPGELFF. CDR3 in DNA: TGTGCCAGCAGCCCCGGGGGAACAGGAGGGCCGGGGGAGCTGTTTTTT. The variable domain in full, completed from reference TRBV7-6 and TRBJ2-2, reads GAGVSQSPRYKVTKRGQDVALRCDPISGHVSLYWYRQALGQGPEFLTYFNYEAQQDKSGLPNDRFSAERPEGSISTLTIQRTEQRDSAMYRCASSPGGTGGPGELFFGEGSRLTVL.

The chain carries TRBV5-1 and TRBJ2-3; 12 nucleotides agree with TRBD2. The CDR3 covers 18 residues. Germline CDR1 reads SGHRS; CDR2 reads YFSETQ. The V gene end was trimmed by 4 bases and the J gene end by 5 bases; junction bases not matched to a gene: 14. CDR3 sequence reads: CASSPRASGRGLGDTQYF. The CDR3 nucleotides read TGCGCCAGCAGCCCCAGGGCTAGCGGGAGGGGTTTAGGAGATACGCAGTATTTT.

The chain links TRBV7-8 to TRBJ1-5; D call uncertain. This CDR3 is 15 amino acids long. V lost 5 bases, J lost 0 bases, and 11 bases lay in between. Per germline, CDR1 SGHVS and CDR2 FQNEAQ. CDR3 amino acids: CASSLGDYSNQPQHF. The DNA of the CDR3 is TGTGCCAGCAGCCTGGGAGATTATAGCAATCAGCCCCAGCATTTT.

The CDR3 loop reads CASSLGLAGPYEQYF. In nucleotides, the CDR3 is TGTGCCAGCAGCCTGGGACTAGCGGGGCCCTACGAGCAGTACTTC. The chain recombines TRBV7-2 with TRBJ2-7; the match to TRBD2 covers 13 bases. This CDR3 is built from 15 residues. Germline V gene sequence: CDR1 SGHTA, CDR2 FQGNSA. The V gene end was trimmed by 5 bases and the J gene end by 2 bases; junction bases not matched to a gene: 3.

The sample holds one count of this clone. J is TRBJ2-1 and V is TRBV6-5; D may be TRBD2 (6 bases). CDR1 and CDR2 (germline): MNHEY, SVGAGI. Trimming removed 5 bases from V and 7 bases from J, with 15 bases in between. The CDR3 has 14 amino acids. This CDR3 reads CASSPRVLANEQFF. DNA of the CDR3: TGTGCCAGCAGTCCGCGAGTCCTAGCGAATGAGCAGTTCTTC.

As to this clone: This sample also contains other DNA sequences that code for the same CDR3. This chain links TRBV2 with TRBJ2-6; D may be TRBD1 (6 bases). The ends were cut back, 5 bases at V and 2 bases at J, with 10 bases in the middle. The CDR3 length is 15 residues. Germline CDR1 is SNHLY and CDR2 is FYNNEI. Written as DNA, the CDR3 is TGTGCCAGCAGTCCCACAGGGACTGGGGCCAACGTCCTGACTTTC. Its translation is CASSPTGTGANVLTF. Together with reference TRBV2 and TRBJ2-6, the CDR3 gives the full variable domain: EPEVTQTPSHQVTQMGQEVILRCVPISNHLYFYWYRQILGQKVEFLVSFYNNEISEKSEIFDDQFSVERPDGSNFTLKIRSTKLEDSAMYFCASSPTGTGANVLTFGAGSRLTVL.

The chain links TRBV11-1 to TRBJ2-7; D is perhaps TRBD2 (6 bases). CDR1 and CDR2 (germline): SGHAT, FQDESV (reference sequence). The CDR3 sequence is 15 residues long. V lost 5 bases and J lost 3, with 17 bases in between. CDR3: CASSINSGALYEQYF. As DNA, the CDR3 is TGTGCCAGCAGCATAAACTCGGGAGCCCTCTACGAGCAGTACTTC. The full variable domain, with the rest looked up from reference TRBV11-1 and TRBJ2-7, is EAEVAQSPRYKITEKSQAVAFWCDPISGHATLYWYRQILGQGPELLVQFQDESVVDDSQLPKDRFSAERLKGVDSTLKIQPAELGDSAMYLCASSINSGALYEQYFGPGTRLTVT.

Of note for this clone: The same CDR3 can be traced to other DNA sequences in this sample. V is TRBV27 and J is TRBJ2-7; 8 bases are a match to TRBD2. This CDR3 is built from 12 residues. V was pared by 6 bases and J by 4 bases, with 2 bases of the junction left unmatched. The germline CDR1 and CDR2 sequences are MNHEY and SMNVEV (reference sequence). The CDR3 coding sequence is TGTGCCAGCAGCCCTAGCGGGTACGAGCAGTACTTC. Translating it yields CASSPSGYEQYF.

Of note for this clone: Other DNA sequences in the sample encode the same CDR3. The chain combines TRBV11-2 with TRBJ2-7; weak D call: TRBD1 (5 bases). The CDR3 runs 14 residues. CDR1 SGHAT and CDR2 FQNNGV come from the germline V gene. V lost 1 base and J 3 bases, leaving 10 bases between the germline ends. CDR3: CASSLGPQGYEQYF. The CDR3 bases are TGTGCCAGCAGCTTAGGACCTCAGGGCTACGAGCAGTACTTC.

The CDR3 region is CASSYQGSYEQYF. CDR3 in DNA: TGTGCCAGCAGTTATCAGGGTTCCTACGAGCAGTACTTC. The chain is built from TRBV27 and TRBJ2-7; D may be TRBD1 (5 bases). Trimming removed 4 bases from V and 1 base from J, with 8 bases in between. This CDR3 region has 13 residues. The V gene's germline CDR1 is MNHEY and CDR2 SMNVEV (reference sequence).